The rows below give T cell receptor beta chains drawn from one sample of a study of response to subunit inactivated influenza vaccine. Via MiXCR, TCRdb re-called the RT-PCR reads, giving one row per CDR3 protein. The sample includes 650,000 to 800,000 distinct CDR3 sequences, roughly 14% of them seen just once. Sequenced here: PBMCs from blood, sampled roughly 15 days before vaccination. The receptors were sampled from a middle-aged man who received an inactivated influenza vaccine. Each CDR3 is given with its conserved first and last residue. D genes are given only for firm matches. Size is stated for part of the rows, as once, few or many counts, or as a class when the clone is expanded.

v_call: TRBV12-3/TRBV12-4
d_call: -
clone_size: -
j_call: TRBJ1-6
cdr3_aa: CATSNSYNSPLHF
cdr3_nt: TGTGCCACCTCTAACTCCTATAATTCACCCCTCCACTTT

v_call: TRBV6-1
d_call: TRBD2
clone_size: -
j_call: TRBJ2-7
cdr3_aa: CASNLLAGVPQTYEQYF
cdr3_nt: TGTGCCAGCAATCTCCTAGCGGGAGTCCCCCAGACCTACGAGCAGTACTTC

v_call: TRBV12-3/TRBV12-4
d_call: -
clone_size: -
j_call: TRBJ2-1
cdr3_aa: CASSLAQEQFF
cdr3_nt: TGTGCCAGCAGTTTAGCACAGGAGCAGTTCTTC

v_call: TRBV5-1
d_call: TRBD2
clone_size: -
j_call: TRBJ2-3
cdr3_aa: CASSLALAGASDTQYF
cdr3_nt: TGCGCCAGCAGCTTGGCGCTAGCGGGAGCCTCAGATACGCAGTATTTT

v_call: TRBV10-3
d_call: -
clone_size: -
j_call: TRBJ2-1
cdr3_aa: CAISESNFLDEQFF
cdr3_nt: TGTGCCATCAGTGAGTCGAATTTTCTCGATGAGCAGTTCTTC

v_call: TRBV12-3/TRBV12-4
d_call: TRBD1
clone_size: -
j_call: TRBJ2-3
cdr3_aa: CASSFQGGADTQYF
cdr3_nt: TGTGCCAGCAGTTTTCAAGGGGGCGCAGATACGCAGTATTTT

v_call: TRBV10-3
d_call: -
clone_size: -
j_call: TRBJ2-5
cdr3_aa: CAISGGAKGETQYF
cdr3_nt: TGTGCCATCAGTGGTGGGGCGAAGGGTGAGACCCAGTACTTC

v_call: TRBV29-1
d_call: TRBD2
clone_size: -
j_call: TRBJ2-1
cdr3_aa: CSVAGGGKVYNEQFF
cdr3_nt: TGCAGCGTGGCCGGGGGGGGGAAGGTCTACAATGAGCAGTTCTTC

v_call: TRBV11-2
d_call: TRBD1
clone_size: -
j_call: TRBJ2-7
cdr3_aa: CASSPTGTGGLEQYF
cdr3_nt: TGTGCCAGCAGTCCTACGGGGACAGGGGGTCTCGAGCAGTACTTC

v_call: TRBV5-6
d_call: -
clone_size: -
j_call: TRBJ2-3
cdr3_aa: CASSQIQGWTDTQYF
cdr3_nt: TGTGCCAGCAGCCAGATACAGGGATGGACAGATACGCAGTATTTT

v_call: TRBV7-2
d_call: -
clone_size: many
j_call: TRBJ2-3
cdr3_aa: CASSLAVGFGTDTQYF
cdr3_nt: TGTGCCAGCAGCTTAGCGGTCGGTTTTGGGACAGATACGCAGTATTTT

v_call: TRBV7-9
d_call: -
clone_size: -
j_call: TRBJ2-3
cdr3_aa: CASSLVGARTSTDTQYF
cdr3_nt: TGTGCCAGCAGCTTAGTTGGGGCGAGGACCAGCACAGATACGCAGTATTTT

v_call: TRBV7-2
d_call: -
clone_size: few
j_call: TRBJ2-7
cdr3_aa: CASNLGPSSYEQYF
cdr3_nt: TGTGCCAGCAACCTCGGTCCGAGTTCGTACGAGCAGTACTTC

v_call: TRBV5-1
d_call: -
clone_size: few
j_call: TRBJ2-7
cdr3_aa: CASSPVGRGLYEQYF
cdr3_nt: TGCGCCAGCAGCCCTGTCGGCAGGGGACTTTACGAGCAGTACTTC

v_call: TRBV6-1
d_call: TRBD2
clone_size: -
j_call: TRBJ2-1
cdr3_aa: CATGTSAYNEQFF
cdr3_nt: TGTGCCACCGGGACTAGCGCCTACAATGAGCAGTTCTTC

v_call: TRBV6-5
d_call: -
clone_size: -
j_call: TRBJ1-3
cdr3_aa: CASSYSSGNTIYF
cdr3_nt: TGTGCCAGCTCTTACAGCTCTGGAAACACCATATATTTT